The present T cell receptor (beta chain) was sequenced within a study of T cells in Graves' hyperthyroidism and ophthalmopathy. In the study overall: Specimen type is peripheral blood, collected at initial diagnosis prior to any treatment. Findings and limits, study-wide: Ophthalmopathy cases were set apart from stable hyperthyroidism by a 13 V-J model.

RNA transcripts were the template for amplifying TCR beta CDR3 regions. Initially, a first-round RT-PCR of the TCR CDR3 employed the HTBI primer set. TCRdb recomputed calls from the multiplex PCR reads with MiXCR, one row per CDR3 protein. The sample includes 690,000 or so distinct CDR3 sequences, around a sixth of them seen just once. This clonotype was seen at least ten times. Its matching antigen is unknown. The trim removed 5 bases at V and 4 bases at J, leaving 6 bases unmatched. In germline, CDR1 is DFQATT, CDR2 SNEGSKA (reference sequence). The CDR3 totals 13 residues. Among the patients, aged 18 to 65, hyperthyroidism was newly diagnosed and had lasted under 2 months. The source of the PBMCs was approximately 9.5 ml of fresh peripheral blood.

J is TRBJ1-2 and V is TRBV20-1; TRBD1 matches 8 bases. Specimen: blood. This TCR derives from a woman between 45 and 60 years old with Graves' hyperthyroidism that later progressed to Graves' ophthalmopathy. The CDR3 spells CSAGQGDIYGYTF. In DNA, the CDR3 is TGCAGTGCTGGACAGGGCGACATCTATGGCTACACCTTC.